This T cell receptor beta chain was identified in a study of shared clonotypes between healthy human individuals. Study results and limitations: Naive CD4 clonotype sharing across a few donors was 5% to 6%. Estimated clonotype richness was generally higher in naive than memory subsets.

With 4 bases removed from V and 4 bases from J, the gap between germline ends came to 16 bases. The germline CDR1 and CDR2 sequences are MGHRA and YSYEKL. CDR3 length equals 15 residues. Assay: immunoSEQ multiplex PCR; the TCRdb copy retains only in-frame clones and omits some. The sample has over a million clones, 98% seen once. On this clone itself: Antigen unknown.

The origin of this receptor is a young man in good health. The source material was naive CD4+ T cells sorted from blood. Subset in this sample: CD45RA+ positively selected. The chain joins TRBV4-1 to TRBJ1-1; D perhaps matches TRBD1 (5 bases). The CDR3 DNA is TGCGCCAGCAGCCGGGATGGCGGGGCGGGCACTGAAGCTTTCTTT. Protein: CASSRDGGAGTEAFF.